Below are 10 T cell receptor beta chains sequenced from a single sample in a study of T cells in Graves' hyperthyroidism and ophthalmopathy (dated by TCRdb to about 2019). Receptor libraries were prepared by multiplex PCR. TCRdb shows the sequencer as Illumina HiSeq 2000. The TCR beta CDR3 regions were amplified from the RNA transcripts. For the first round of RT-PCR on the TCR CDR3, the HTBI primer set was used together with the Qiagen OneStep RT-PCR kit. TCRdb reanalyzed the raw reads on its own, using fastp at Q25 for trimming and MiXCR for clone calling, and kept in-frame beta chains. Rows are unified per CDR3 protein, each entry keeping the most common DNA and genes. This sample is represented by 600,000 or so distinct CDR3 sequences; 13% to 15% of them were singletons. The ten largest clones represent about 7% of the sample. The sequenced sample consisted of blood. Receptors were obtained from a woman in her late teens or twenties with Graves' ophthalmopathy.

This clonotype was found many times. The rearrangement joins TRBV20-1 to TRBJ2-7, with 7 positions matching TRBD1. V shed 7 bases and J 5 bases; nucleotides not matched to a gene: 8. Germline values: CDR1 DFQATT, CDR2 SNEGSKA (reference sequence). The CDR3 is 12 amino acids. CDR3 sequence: CSVRQGGHEQYF. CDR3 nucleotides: TGCAGTGTAAGACAGGGTGGCCACGAGCAGTACTTC.

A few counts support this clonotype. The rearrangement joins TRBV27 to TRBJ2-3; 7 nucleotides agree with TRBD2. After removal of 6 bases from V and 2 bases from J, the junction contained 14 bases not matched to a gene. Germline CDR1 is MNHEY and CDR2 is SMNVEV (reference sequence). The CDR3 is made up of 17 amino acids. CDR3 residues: CASSLKGAGVNTDTQYF. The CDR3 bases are TGTGCCAGCAGCCTCAAGGGTGCGGGAGTAAACACAGATACGCAGTATTTT.

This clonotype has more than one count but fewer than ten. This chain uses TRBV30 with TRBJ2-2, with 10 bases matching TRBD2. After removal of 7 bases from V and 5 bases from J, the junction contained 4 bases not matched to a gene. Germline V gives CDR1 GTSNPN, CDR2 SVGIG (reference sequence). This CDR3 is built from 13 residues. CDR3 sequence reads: CAYGTSETGELFF. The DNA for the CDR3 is TGTGCCTACGGGACTAGCGAAACCGGGGAGCTGTTTTTT.

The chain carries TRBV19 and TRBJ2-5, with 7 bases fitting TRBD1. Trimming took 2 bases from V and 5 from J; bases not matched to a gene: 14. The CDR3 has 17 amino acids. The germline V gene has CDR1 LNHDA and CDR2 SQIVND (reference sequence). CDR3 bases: TGTGCCAGTAGTATATACCGCCAGGGGGTTCGTTTGGAGACCCAGTACTTC. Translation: CASSIYRQGVRLETQYF.

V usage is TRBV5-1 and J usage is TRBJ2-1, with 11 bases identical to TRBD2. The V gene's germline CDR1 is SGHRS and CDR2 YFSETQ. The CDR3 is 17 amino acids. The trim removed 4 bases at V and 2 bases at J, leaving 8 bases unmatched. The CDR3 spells CASSTPGLAVAYNEQFF. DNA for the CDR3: TGCGCCAGCAGCACACCGGGACTAGCGGTAGCCTACAATGAGCAGTTCTTC.

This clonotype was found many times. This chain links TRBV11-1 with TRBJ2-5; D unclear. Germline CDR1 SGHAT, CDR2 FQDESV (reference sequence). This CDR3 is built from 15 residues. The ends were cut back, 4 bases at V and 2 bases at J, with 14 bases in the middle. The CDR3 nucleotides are TGTGCCAGCAGCTCTCTCAAGCTCGTACAAGAGACCCAGTACTTC. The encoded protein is CASSSLKLVQETQYF.

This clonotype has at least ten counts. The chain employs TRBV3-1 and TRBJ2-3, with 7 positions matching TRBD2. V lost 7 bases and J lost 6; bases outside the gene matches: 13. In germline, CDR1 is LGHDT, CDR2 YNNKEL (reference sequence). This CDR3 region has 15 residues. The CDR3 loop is CASTRTRSMGDTQYF. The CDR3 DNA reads TGTGCCAGCACCCGGACTAGGTCTATGGGGGATACGCAGTATTTT.

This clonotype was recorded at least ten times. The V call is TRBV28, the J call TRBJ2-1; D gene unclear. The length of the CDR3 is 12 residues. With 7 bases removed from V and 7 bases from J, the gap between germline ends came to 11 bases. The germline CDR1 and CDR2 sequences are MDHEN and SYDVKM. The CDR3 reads CASTVQGNEQFF. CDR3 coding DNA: TGTGCCAGCACCGTACAAGGGAATGAGCAGTTCTTC.

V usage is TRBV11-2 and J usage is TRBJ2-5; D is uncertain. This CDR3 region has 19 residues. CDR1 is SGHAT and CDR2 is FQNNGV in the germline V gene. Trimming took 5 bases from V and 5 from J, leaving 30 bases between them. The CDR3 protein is CASSPPDHRWSSGRETQYF. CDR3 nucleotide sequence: TGTGCCAGCAGCCCTCCTGACCATCGTTGGTCCTCCGGGCGGGAGACCCAGTACTTC.

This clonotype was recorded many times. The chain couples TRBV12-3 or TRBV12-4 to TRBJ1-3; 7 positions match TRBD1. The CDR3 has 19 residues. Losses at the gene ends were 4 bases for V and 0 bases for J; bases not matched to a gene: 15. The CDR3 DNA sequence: TGTGCCAGCAGTTCAGGGGCCCGGACAGGTCTTAGCTCTGGAAACACCATATATTTT. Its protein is CASSSGARTGLSSGNTIYF.